This T cell receptor (beta chain) was sequenced in a study of OX40 agonist ivuxolimab in advanced cancers. Study summary: With ivuxolimab, an agonistic anti-OX40 (CD134) antibody, patients were treated.

The CDR3 extends over 16 amino acids. TCRdb's copy holds only in-frame clones and misses some; the assay was immunoSEQ multiplex PCR. The data hold about 82,000 clones, with roughly 92% observed a single time. The TCR comes from an adult with an advanced solid tumor such as melanoma, head and neck, liver or kidney cancer. This rearrangement joins TRBV21-1 to TRBJ2-1; the table names TRBD2, a call not compared with the DNA. TRBV21-1 is termed a pseudogene. Here the sequenced sample was CD4+ or CD8+ T cells sorted from blood, taken in a trial of the OX40 agonist ivuxolimab. CDR3 region: CASSKDLRGGWNEQFF. The CDR3, as DNA: TGTGCCAGCAGCAAAGATTTGCGGGGGGGCTGGAATGAGCAGTTCTTC.